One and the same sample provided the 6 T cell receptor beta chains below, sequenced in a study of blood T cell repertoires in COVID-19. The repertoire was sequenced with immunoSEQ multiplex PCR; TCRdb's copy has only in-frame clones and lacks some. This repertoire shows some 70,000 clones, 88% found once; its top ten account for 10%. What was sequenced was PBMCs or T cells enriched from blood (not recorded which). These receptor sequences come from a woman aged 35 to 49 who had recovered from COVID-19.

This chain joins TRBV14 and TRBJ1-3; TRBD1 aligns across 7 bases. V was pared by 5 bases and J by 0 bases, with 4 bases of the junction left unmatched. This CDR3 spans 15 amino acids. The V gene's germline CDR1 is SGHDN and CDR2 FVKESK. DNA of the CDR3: TGTGCCAGCAGCGCGGGACAGTACTCTGGAAACACCATATATTTT. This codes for CASSAGQYSGNTIYF.

The CDR3 loop reads CSIWGVNEQFF. CDR3 sequence (DNA): TGCAGTATTTGGGGGGTCAATGAGCAGTTCTTC. The chain employs TRBV20-1 and TRBJ2-1; maybe TRBD2 (6 bases). The CDR3 consists of 11 residues. The V end was cut by 8 bases, the J end by 6 bases, with 11 bases between. From germline, CDR1 is DFQATT and CDR2 SNEGSKA (reference sequence).

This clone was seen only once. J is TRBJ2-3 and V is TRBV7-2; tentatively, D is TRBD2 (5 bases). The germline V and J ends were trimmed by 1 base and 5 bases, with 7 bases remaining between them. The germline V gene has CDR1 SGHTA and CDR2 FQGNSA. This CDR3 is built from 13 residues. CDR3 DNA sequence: TGTGCCAGCAGCTTAGTGGCGGGAGATACGCAGTATTTT. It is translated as CASSLVAGDTQYF.

In nucleotides, the CDR3 is TGTGCCAGCAGGCCTAGCGGGGGGGTTACCGGGGAGCTGTTTTTT. The encoded protein is CASRPSGGVTGELFF. The chain joins TRBV21-1 to TRBJ2-2; the D segment call TRBD2 is taken from the table without a DNA check. TRBV21-1 is listed as a pseudogene. CDR3 length: 15 amino acids.

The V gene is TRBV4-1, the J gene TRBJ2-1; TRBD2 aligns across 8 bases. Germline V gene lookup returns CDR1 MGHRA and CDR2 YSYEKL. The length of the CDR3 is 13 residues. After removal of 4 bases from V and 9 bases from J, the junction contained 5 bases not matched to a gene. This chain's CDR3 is CASSPQGLGEQFF. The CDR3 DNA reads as TGCGCCAGCAGCCCCCAGGGACTAGGTGAGCAGTTCTTC.

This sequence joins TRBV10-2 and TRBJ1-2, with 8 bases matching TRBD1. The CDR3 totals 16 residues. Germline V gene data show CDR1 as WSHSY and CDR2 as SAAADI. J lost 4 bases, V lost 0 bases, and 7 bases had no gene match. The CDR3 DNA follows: TGCGCCAGCAGTGAGTCGAGAGGACAGGGTGCCTATGGCTACACCTTC. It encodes CASSESRGQGAYGYTF.